The following is a T cell receptor (beta chain) sequence with its context. The antigen it binds to is not known. Nothing much larger sits one base from this clone, and base qualities are not available. The CDR3 regions of human TCRbeta chains were analyzed by immunosequencing. On the study's bioinformatics: Repertoire TCRs were matched against a reference library of SARS-CoV-2-specific TCRs generated with the MIRA antigen-specificity platform. Breadth meant the fraction of unique TCRs that were SARS-CoV-2-associated, whereas depth meant the fraction of total T cells that were SARS-CoV-2-associated. Using the MIRA data, each spike-specific TCR was assigned both to the spike region to which the TCR was reactive and to a CD4 or CD8 class. Log10-transformed breadth and depth values were compared by one-way ANOVA with Sidak's multiple comparisons tests. TCRdb limited this immuneACCESS table to in-frame rearrangements with V and J called. A share of clones is missing; checked studies link under half to unresolved V genes, and the rest is unexplained. D and trimming were read from the DNA, whereas the V and J calls and clone size are those reported in that table. This sample comprises 110,000 to 150,000 clones, roughly 89% of them detected only once. The ten most abundant clones make up around 1.8% of the sample.

This sample's time point label indicates: baseline before first vaccination. Vaccinee samples came from UK trials COV001 and COV002, including a single-blind randomized controlled phase 2/3 trial of AZD1222 (ChAdOx1 nCoV-19) in healthy adults. For TCRbeta chain sequencing, PBMC samples were collected from trial participants at day 0 and at day 28 after the second dose. These data originate in a study of T cell responses to AZD1222 COVID-19 vaccine (dated by TCRdb to the early 2020s). Background for the entire study: AZD1222 recipients whose second dose came at about 4 weeks and those whose second dose came at about 12 weeks were combined into one group, since spike-specific TCR depth and breadth did not differ between the two schedules. TCR sequencing covered 230 to 250 trial participants: approximately 200 given two doses of AZD1222 and about 26 given two doses of MenACWY control vaccine. Trial participants were enrolled into age subgroups of 18-55, 56-69 and 70-plus years, which contained around 140, 26 and 57 TCR-sequenced participants, respectively. General study outcomes and caveats: Epitopes outside the regions mutated in the B.1.351 and B.1.1.7 variants were reportedly recognized by nearly half of the unique spike-specific TCRs. Vaccine-associated CD4 TCRs spanned the whole spike protein, with dominant responses in regions 160-218 and 743-854. Only a handful of AZD1222 recipients were SARS-CoV-2 seropositive at baseline, limiting conclusions about previously exposed vaccinees. In the small 56-69-year group, the increase in depth fell short of significance, most likely because of low power. Participants were mostly white British and included more females than males, and it was suggested by the authors that clonal diversity may have been underestimated. Spike-specific TCR breadth and depth rose significantly after two AZD1222 doses compared with day 0 and with MenACWY recipients. Because no day 14 peak-response samples were available, the repertoires could be characterized only after the peak T cell response.

From the cysteine through the phenylalanine, the CDR3 covers 15 amino acids. Of the read, only the CDR3 DNA is kept; its 45 bases are in frame from base 1. From the germline V gene, CDR1 is SGDLS and CDR2 is YYNGEE. The junction carries 14 bases between V and J, which are trimmed by 7 bases and 0 bases respectively. The receptor's source is an adult in good health. The input for sequencing was peripheral blood, taken on day 0 of AZD1222 vaccination. This receptor chain uses TRBV9 and TRBJ2-1, with no D gene named confidently. The DNA sequence is TGTGCCAGCGCCCCGGCGGTTAGCTCCTACAATGAGCAGTTCTTC. The translation is CASAPAVSSYNEQFF.